One and the same sample provided the 9 T cell receptor beta chains below, sequenced in a study of blood T cell repertoires in COVID-19. This table comes from immunoSEQ multiplex PCR, and its TCRdb copy is limited to in-frame clones, with some not included. The repertoire consists of tens of thousands of clones, with about nine tenths occurring once and the leading ten covering under 6.5%. Sample: peripheral blood. All receptors derive from a man between 70 and 80 years old with acute or convalescent COVID-19.

This rearrangement joins TRBV19 to TRBJ2-1; tentatively, D is TRBD1 (6 bases). The germline V and J ends were trimmed by 7 bases and 4 bases, with 17 bases remaining between them. The CDR3 has 15 amino acids. Germline CDR1 reads LNHDA; CDR2 reads SQIVND (reference sequence). The CDR3 DNA sequence: TGTGCCAGTACCGTTGGACAGTCGGGATACAATGAGCAGTTCTTC. Its protein product is CASTVGQSGYNEQFF. The variable domain in full, completed from reference TRBV19 and TRBJ2-1, reads DGGITQSPKYLFRKEGQNVTLSCEQNLNHDAMYWYRQDPGQGLRLIYYSQIVNDFQKGDIAEGYSVSREKKESFPLTVTSAQKNPTAFYLCASTVGQSGYNEQFFGPGTRLTVL.

The chain carries TRBV12-3 or TRBV12-4 and TRBJ1-4, with TRBD1 as a possible D gene (6 bases). This CDR3 contains 12 residues. The V end lost 7 bases, the J end lost 5 bases, and 8 bases lay between the germline ends. Here the CDR3 DNA reads TGTGCCAGCACAGGGGCCAATGAAAAACTGTTTTTT. It translates to CASTGANEKLFF.

This sequence joins TRBV18 and TRBJ1-5; D gene uncertain. The CDR3 length is 16 residues. Per the germline V gene, CDR1 is KGHSH and CDR2 is LQKENI. Deletions cut 4 bases from V and 1 base from J, with 14 bases between. In DNA, the CDR3 is TGTGCCAGCTCACTCGTTGGTCTCGGGAGCAATCAGCCCCAGCATTTT. Protein: CASSLVGLGSNQPQHF.

The rearrangement uses TRBV25-1 and TRBJ2-7; unclear D gene. The CDR3 totals 11 residues. Between the trimmed V and J ends, which lost 4 bases and 3 bases, there was a span of 4 bases. Germline CDR1 MGHDK, CDR2 SYGVNS. The CDR3: CASSADYEQYF. The DNA for the CDR3 is TGTGCCAGCAGTGCAGACTACGAGCAGTACTTC.

This sequence joins TRBV19 and TRBJ1-2; 9 bases line up with TRBD1. The CDR3 runs 15 residues. The germline V gene has CDR1 LNHDA and CDR2 SQIVND (reference sequence). The ends lost 5 bases at V and 5 bases at J; junction bases unmatched: 9. The CDR3 sequence: CASSPGTGRHYGYTF. CDR3 bases: TGTGCCAGTAGTCCCGGGACAGGGAGGCATTATGGCTACACCTTC.

In this sample, this clone turned up once. The rearrangement uses TRBV7-2 and TRBJ2-3; the D gene is possibly TRBD1 (5 bases). This CDR3 is 13 amino acids long. Germline V gene lookup returns CDR1 SGHTA and CDR2 FQGNSA. V was cut by 3 bases and J by 3 bases, with 7 bases left in between. CDR3 DNA sequence: TGTGCCAGCAGCTTGGGGCCAACAGATACGCAGTATTTT. Translating it yields CASSLGPTDTQYF.

The J gene is TRBJ1-1, the V gene TRBV6-2 or TRBV6-3; 9 bases are shared with TRBD1. Losses at the gene ends were 0 bases for V and 4 bases for J; bases not matched to a gene: 15. The V gene's germline CDR1 is MNHEY and CDR2 SVGEGT. The CDR3 runs 19 residues. CDR3 bases: TGTGCCAGCAGTTACTCCCCCTCCCTGAAGGGGACAGGGACCACTGAAGCTTTCTTT. Encoded protein: CASSYSPSLKGTGTTEAFF.

The V gene is TRBV4-2, the J gene TRBJ2-5; D not resolved. V was shortened by 3 bases and J by 4 bases, with 6 bases between the two germline ends. CDR3 length equals 12 residues. Germline V gene sequence: CDR1 LGHNA, CDR2 YNFKEQ. The CDR3 loop is CASSQARETQYF. The CDR3 DNA reads TGTGCCAGCAGCCAGGCTCGAGAGACCCAGTACTTC.

V gene TRBV9 combines with J gene TRBJ2-7; 9 bases map to TRBD1. CDR1 is SGDLS and CDR2 is YYNGEE in the germline V gene. This CDR3 region has 15 residues. V lost 5 bases to trimming and J lost 5 bases; unmatched junction nucleotides: 11. CDR3 region: CASSPWGTGNHEQYF. The CDR3 region has the DNA TGTGCCAGCAGTCCGTGGGGGACAGGGAACCACGAGCAGTACTTC. Supplemented by reference TRBV9 and TRBJ2-7, the full variable domain reads DSGVTQTPKHLITATGQRVTLRCSPRSGDLSVYWYQQSLDQGLQFLIQYYNGEERAKGNILERFSAQQFPDLHSELNLSSLELGDSALYFCASSPWGTGNHEQYFGPGTRLTVT.